The rows below give T cell receptor beta chains drawn from one sample of a study of technical replicates of blood from a few donors. Only in-frame clones appear in the TCRdb table, and some are missing; sequencing was by immunoSEQ multiplex PCR. The data show 55,000 to 75,000 clones, with around 87% seen just once and about 5.2% held by the top ten. The sample consisted of PBMCs. Source of these receptors: a human donor in good health. Some clones in this sample may be carry-over from other donors' samples. The conserved cysteine and the conserved F or W are not part of the CDR3 here. Fields, in order: clone size, V gene, CDR3 protein. Expanded clones get a size class; other rows say once, few or many, or leave the size out.

>-|TRBV30
AWSGPGGWGY
>-|TRBV7-3
ASSLRAGGFYNEQF
>-|TRBV7-2
ASSPPGQGSYEQY
>-|TRBV12-5
ASGLVLREGGNEQF
>-|TRBV11-2
ASSFTTGDEQY
>few|TRBV4-1
ASSQGQDALNH
>few|TRBV7-3
ASSLNRLDTQY
>-|TRBV4-3
ASSQDRVAGEAGELF
>-|TRBV7-2
ASSLVLAGGTQY
>-|TRBV2
ASSEEVSGTSSYEQY
>-|TRBV5-8
ASSFTGTAT
>-|TRBV15
ATSRLRNTIY
>-|TRBV4-3
ASSQGGPGGSNSPLH
>-|TRBV5-1
ASSLDGGTGFYGYT
>-|TRBV27
ASSSRTSGSSSYNEQF
>-|TRBV6-6
ASSDRDRSNYGYT
>-|TRBV9
ASSTSGSSYNEQF
>-|TRBV7-2
ASSLDSSGGLTEAF
>few|TRBV27
ASREGGKTQY
>-|TRBV2
ASSPDRAGKNIQY
>once|TRBV5-6
ASSVTSGGVYEQF
>-|TRBV2
ASSESWDSRPSLDTGELF
>-|TRBV30
AWSVPSGANVLT
>-|TRBV7-6
ASSPRGGTYNEQF
>-|TRBV6-1
ASSDAGQGIREQF
>-|TRBV28
ASSLDGARNSPLH
>-|TRBV7-8
ASSSPPWGDLAKNIQY
>-|TRBV6-8
ASSYLQKQGAPYGGELF
>-|TRBV2
ASHQLLGGGELF
>once|TRBV30
AWSVLANIQY
>-|TRBV30
AWSVTGAGYT
>-|TRBV28
ASSGSGGTGIAYEQY
>-|TRBV4-2
ASSRAGEQETQY
>-|TRBV27
ASSLVLAEPYEQY
>-|TRBV7-2
ASSLVSPSGSYEQY
>few|TRBV5-6
ASSFSGMRETQY
>-|TRBV11-2
ASSFSTNTEAF
>once|TRBV7-9
ASSLESLQGWFGYT
>-|TRBV6-6
ASTLSGTFSGNTIY
>-|TRBV18
ASSHTGTGPYEQY
>-|TRBV5-1
ASSPGTSGSNEQF